This T cell receptor beta chain was sequenced in a study of blood T cell repertoires in COVID-19. Study background: Researchers got acute and convalescent COVID-19 samples from the United States, Italy and Spain. Sources were T cells, B-cell-depleted T cells, or PBMCs; the material itself was cDNA or gDNA.

Methods used by the authors: Reference gene primer amplification gave nucleated cell count estimates. The table came from immunoSEQ multiplex PCR; TCRdb's copy has only in-frame clones and leaves some out. For V, J and clone size, that table is used; D and trimming come from the DNA. The repertoire includes about 140,000 clones, about 86% of them detected once, and 3.5% to 4.5% sits in the top ten. This CDR3 is built from 12 residues. The V and J ends lost 2 bases and 7 bases, in that order; junction bases with no gene match: 4. Germline CDR1 GTSNPN, CDR2 SVGIG (reference sequence). The chain couples TRBV30 to TRBJ1-2, with 7 bases aligning to TRBD1. The clonotype comes from a woman aged 55-70 years with acute or convalescent COVID-19. The sequenced sample consisted of peripheral blood. In DNA form, the CDR3 reads TGTGCCTGGAGTTGGCAGGGGGGTGGCTACACCTTC. Its protein product is CAWSWQGGGYTF. Looking up the rest from reference TRBV30 and TRBJ1-2 gives the full variable domain: SQTIHQWPATLVQPVGSPLSLECTVEGTSNPNLYWYRQAAGRGLQLLFYSVGIGQISSEVPQNLSASRPQDRQFILSSKKLLLSDSGFYLCAWSWQGGGYTFGSGTRLTVV.